This record looks at one T cell receptor beta chain sequence and its context. Its cognate antigen is unknown. These data belong to a study of cytomegalovirus exposure and HLA in healthy donors. Study-wide results and caveats: What was likely a sequencing artifact was a cluster of highly shared sequence variants. A later analysis reportedly found fewer N-insertions in an Asian-associated ancestry cluster than the approximately 700-donor mean.

With 60 Vbeta and 13 Jbeta primers, the PCR was carried out. Measured with immunoSEQ multiplex PCR; TCRdb has only the in-frame clones, and not every one. The sample comprises approximately 150,000 clones, over 60% of which are singletons, and around 1.6% rests with the top ten. Source material: PBMCs. This receptor was taken from a female donor in good health and CMV-seronegative.

CDR3 DNA: TGTGCCATCAGTGCCGGTAATAGCAATCAGCCCCAGCATTTT. Its translation is CAISAGNSNQPQHF. The rearrangement joins TRBV10-3 to TRBJ1-5; no reliable D call. Germline V lookup: CDR1 ENHRY, CDR2 SYGVKD. The ends were cut back, 4 bases at V and 0 bases at J, with 7 bases in the middle. The CDR3 length is 14 residues.